A selection of T cell receptor beta chains follows, all from one sample in a study of T-cell reconstitution after alpha-beta-depleted transplantation in children. Via MiXCR, TCRdb re-called the PCR reads, giving one row per CDR3 protein. The repertoire holds around 450,000 distinct CDR3 sequences, with over 40% as singletons. The material sequenced was PBMCs, taken before TCRalphabeta/CD19-depleted stem cell transplant. Every receptor here comes from a girl aged 2-9 years with aplastic anemia, due to receive a stem cell transplant. Both conserved end residues are trimmed from each CDR3. Where a row states a size, it is once, few, many or the class of an expanded clone; other rows omit it.

j_gene	abundance	v_gene	CDR3aa
TRBJ2-1	few	TRBV7-2	ASSRTSAIYNEQF
TRBJ2-7	NA	TRBV10-3	AISTFRGDRGEQY
TRBJ1-1	NA	TRBV10-3	ATLTGGNTEAF
TRBJ2-7	NA	TRBV5-1	ASSLVGEGYEQY
TRBJ1-5	many	TRBV5-1	ASSLGGLNQPQH
TRBJ2-2	NA	TRBV7-3	ASSTDGTGEL
TRBJ2-2	NA	TRBV25-1	ASSSTSAENTGELF
TRBJ2-7	NA	TRBV20-1	SARGGVNYEQY
TRBJ2-1	few	TRBV25-1	ASSEWTGAVYEQF
TRBJ1-5	few	TRBV12-3/TRBV12-4	ASSGGQGYNQPQH
TRBJ2-3	many	TRBV28	ASSPLLAGGYTDTQY
TRBJ1-5	NA	TRBV28	ASRPGQGAGQPQH
TRBJ2-7	NA	TRBV2	ASAGAGGQY
TRBJ1-5	many	TRBV10-3	AISGTGSIQPQH
TRBJ2-5	NA	TRBV7-6	ASSVGDPIRTQY
TRBJ2-1	many	TRBV27	ASSPALGSYNEQF
TRBJ2-5	few	TRBV5-1	ASSPGLAGGVYQETQY
TRBJ2-7	NA	TRBV4-1	ASSHSVKGVAGSYEQY
TRBJ2-5	few	TRBV6-5	ASSYLGGGETQY
TRBJ2-5	NA	TRBV20-1	SAPEGLKETQY
TRBJ2-1	NA	TRBV20-1	SAREESWREQF
TRBJ2-3	NA	TRBV5-1	ASQLILSTDTQY
TRBJ2-5	many	TRBV7-9	ASSPGTGSRETQY
TRBJ1-1	many	TRBV5-1	ASSWAQGNTEAF
TRBJ1-5	NA	TRBV7-8	ASSLAVTGNQPQH
TRBJ1-4	few	TRBV7-6	ASSLGRQGGKLF
TRBJ2-7	NA	TRBV6-2/TRBV6-3	ASSRLAQPSYEQY
TRBJ2-7	NA	TRBV20-1	SASGDRGFYEQY
TRBJ2-1	NA	TRBV10-3	ASEALTGKGSYNEQF
TRBJ2-7	NA	TRBV27	ASSEAGPYEQY
TRBJ2-2	few	TRBV6-1	ASCRGTGELF
TRBJ2-1	few	TRBV28	ARGNNDNEQF
TRBJ2-2	few	TRBV3-1	ASSQLGPANTGELF
TRBJ2-1	few	TRBV6-1	ASSSEGGSEQF
TRBJ2-1	once	TRBV11-2	ASSPWGGDNEQF
TRBJ1-2	few	TRBV2	ASRPGQGPYGYT
TRBJ2-7	NA	TRBV5-1	ASSLAAGTGAQQY
TRBJ2-5	NA	TRBV10-1	ASSESWDGQETQY
TRBJ2-3	NA	TRBV29-1	SVLPTRTDTQY
TRBJ2-7	few	TRBV27	ASSQPGLRIYEQY
TRBJ2-3	NA	TRBV12-3/TRBV12-4	ASSLPGSGGGTQY
TRBJ2-5	NA	TRBV5-1	ASSMGGALQETQY
TRBJ2-1	NA	TRBV28	ASSLQGAVYNEQF
TRBJ2-1	NA	TRBV10-1	ASSAYRGSGKANEQF
TRBJ2-1	many	TRBV20-1	SAIDGLAHEQF
TRBJ2-1	NA	TRBV4-2	ASSPRVAGPEQF
TRBJ2-5	few	TRBV19	ASSIGGQQETQY
TRBJ2-2	NA	TRBV19	ASSGFSSIGELF
TRBJ1-6	few	TRBV28	ASSSGSYNSPLH
TRBJ2-7	NA	TRBV12-3/TRBV12-4	ASSWDRVGEQY
TRBJ2-1	NA	TRBV6-1	ASRRLEQIYQF
TRBJ1-4	NA	TRBV12-3/TRBV12-4	ASSLDPRGKLF
TRBJ2-3	few	TRBV15	ATSGPYTTDTQY
TRBJ1-2	few	TRBV14	ASSPHPGQGLYGYT
TRBJ2-5	NA	TRBV18	ASSPLQGREETQY
TRBJ2-4	NA	TRBV20-1	SAPTSNQNIQY